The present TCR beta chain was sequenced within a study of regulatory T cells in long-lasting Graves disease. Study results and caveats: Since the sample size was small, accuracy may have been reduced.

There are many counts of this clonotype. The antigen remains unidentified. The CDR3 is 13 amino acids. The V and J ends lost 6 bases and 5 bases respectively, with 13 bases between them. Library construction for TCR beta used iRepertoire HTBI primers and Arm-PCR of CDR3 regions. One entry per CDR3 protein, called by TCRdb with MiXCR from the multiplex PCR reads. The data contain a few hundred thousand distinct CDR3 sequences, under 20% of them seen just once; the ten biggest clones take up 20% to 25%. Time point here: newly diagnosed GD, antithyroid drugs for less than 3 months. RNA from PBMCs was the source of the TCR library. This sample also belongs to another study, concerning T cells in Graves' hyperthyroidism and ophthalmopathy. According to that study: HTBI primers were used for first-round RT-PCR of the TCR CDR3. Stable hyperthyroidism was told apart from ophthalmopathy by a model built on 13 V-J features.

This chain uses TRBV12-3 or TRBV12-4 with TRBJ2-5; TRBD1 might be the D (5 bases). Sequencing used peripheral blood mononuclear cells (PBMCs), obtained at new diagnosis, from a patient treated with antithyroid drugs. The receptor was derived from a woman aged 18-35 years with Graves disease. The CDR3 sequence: CASSPGLWETQYF. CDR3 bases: TGTGCCAGCAGCCCAGGGTTGTGGGAGACCCAGTACTTC.